A selection of T cell receptor beta chains follows, all from one sample in a study of blood T cell repertoires in COVID-19. TCRdb keeps only in-frame clones here, not all; method: immunoSEQ multiplex PCR. The sample shows about 250,000 clones, approximately 85% of them seen only once. Source material: PBMCs or T cells enriched from blood (not recorded which). The receptors here all came from a woman aged 50 to 65 with acute COVID-19. The CDR3 runs from the conserved cysteine through the conserved F or W. Fields, in order: J gene, CDR3 length, V gene, CDR3 protein.

J: TRBJ1-2
length: 13
V: TRBV19
CDR3: CASSMQQDAGYTF

J: TRBJ1-2
length: 12
V: TRBV5-6
CDR3: CASQTRDNGYTF

J: TRBJ1-2
length: 12
V: TRBV19
CDR3: CASSSNRAGYTF

J: TRBJ1-3
length: 14
V: TRBV6-6
CDR3: CASSYASSGNTIYF

J: TRBJ1-3
length: 15
V: TRBV28
CDR3: CASSLQGAVGNTIYF

J: TRBJ2-1
length: 13
V: TRBV5-1
CDR3: CASSLAGQGEQFF

J: TRBJ1-2
length: 12
V: TRBV5-4
CDR3: CASSLRGAGYTF

J: TRBJ1-2
length: 14
V: TRBV3-1/TRBV3-2
CDR3: CASSQEVRNYGYTF

J: TRBJ2-7
length: 14
V: TRBV3-1/TRBV3-2
CDR3: CASSQVRLVNEQYF

J: TRBJ2-3
length: 15
V: TRBV7-9
CDR3: CATLVGQGYTDTQYF

J: TRBJ1-2
length: 15
V: TRBV7-6
CDR3: CASTPLNDRGLGYTF

J: TRBJ1-2
length: 14
V: TRBV7-2
CDR3: CASSPDRAPTGYTF

J: TRBJ1-1
length: 13
V: TRBV27
CDR3: CASSLYGNTEAFF

J: TRBJ2-7
length: 15
V: TRBV7-2
CDR3: CASSQRLAGGSEQYF

J: TRBJ1-4
length: 16
V: TRBV9
CDR3: CASSVGTRGTNEKLFF

J: TRBJ1-5
length: 15
V: TRBV19
CDR3: CASSLSGGSNQPQHF

J: TRBJ2-3
length: 16
V: TRBV10-3
CDR3: CAISDYAGGSTDTQYF

J: TRBJ2-2
length: 12
V: TRBV19
CDR3: CASHRYTGELFF

J: TRBJ2-7
length: 15
V: TRBV18
CDR3: CASSPKTGSPYEQYF

J: TRBJ2-2
length: 15
V: TRBV9
CDR3: CASSVEGIAVGELFF

J: TRBJ1-5
length: 15
V: TRBV19
CDR3: CASSIDTGVGQPQHF

J: TRBJ2-7
length: 14
V: TRBV5-1
CDR3: CASSFGQVKGEQYF

J: TRBJ2-2
length: 14
V: TRBV9
CDR3: CASSVGQITGELFF

J: TRBJ1-2
length: 18
V: TRBV18
CDR3: CASSPLGGQGKVNYGYTF

J: TRBJ1-1
length: 13
V: TRBV6-5
CDR3: CASSYPGTEEAFF

J: TRBJ1-5
length: 12
V: TRBV7-2
CDR3: CASSSPQGPQHF

J: TRBJ1-1
length: 15
V: TRBV10-3
CDR3: CAISATGEGGTEAFF

J: TRBJ2-1
length: 15
V: TRBV6-5
CDR3: CASRPGAQPHNEQFF

J: TRBJ1-5
length: 16
V: TRBV19
CDR3: CASSIPSGRGNQPQHF

J: TRBJ1-2
length: 11
V: TRBV10-3
CDR3: CAIRKQYGYTF

J: TRBJ2-1
length: 13
V: TRBV7-2
CDR3: CASSPYGGNEQFF

J: TRBJ2-7
length: 15
V: TRBV11-3
CDR3: CASSLGRDSDYEQYF

J: TRBJ1-1
length: 16
V: TRBV19
CDR3: CASSLPRTAVHTEAFF

J: TRBJ1-1
length: 15
V: TRBV6-5
CDR3: CASRGQGAGVTEAFF

J: TRBJ1-1
length: 16
V: TRBV9
CDR3: CASSATTGTGGTEAFF

J: TRBJ1-2
length: 14
V: TRBV30
CDR3: CAWSVPDRAIGYTF

J: TRBJ2-7
length: 15
V: TRBV4-3
CDR3: CASSPQRTGSYEQYF

J: TRBJ1-1
length: 12
V: TRBV5-1
CDR3: CASSQGNTEAFF

J: TRBJ2-1
length: 16
V: TRBV30
CDR3: CAWSPGGPSSYNEQFF

J: TRBJ1-4
length: 15
V: TRBV7-2
CDR3: CASSFQGGTNEKLFF

J: TRBJ1-6
length: 15
V: TRBV27
CDR3: CASSFGSSYNSPLHF

J: TRBJ1-5
length: 14
V: TRBV5-4
CDR3: CASSPGGGNQPQHF

J: TRBJ2-3
length: 14
V: TRBV5-8
CDR3: CASSLGGAADTQYF

J: TRBJ2-3
length: 17
V: TRBV10-3
CDR3: CAIGAGGQRTSTDTQYF

J: TRBJ1-1
length: 13
V: TRBV27
CDR3: CASSLRQGTEAFF

J: TRBJ2-5
length: 14
V: TRBV18
CDR3: CASSRSSGEETQYF